This TCR beta chain stems from a study of blood T cell repertoires in COVID-19. This CDR3 region has 15 residues. The germline CDR1 and CDR2 sequences are SGHTA and FQGTGA. V shed 2 bases and J 3 bases; nucleotides not matched to a gene: 1. Authors' processing steps: Nucleated cell number was recorded as an estimate derived from reference gene primer amplification. Profiling relied on immunoSEQ multiplex PCR, and the TCRdb table lists in-frame clones only, not all of them. The V and J calls and the clone size are those of that table, but D and trimming were determined from the DNA. Seen here are over 150,000 clones, around three quarters observed once, and the top ten hold roughly 7.5%.

Sequenced: peripheral blood. V and J are TRBV7-3 and TRBJ2-3, with 11 bases fitting TRBD2. This TCR came from a man aged 55 to 70 with acute or convalescent COVID-19. The CDR3 reads CASSLGTSGTDTQYF. The CDR3 DNA reads TGTGCCAGCAGCTTAGGGACTAGCGGAACAGATACGCAGTATTTT.